The T cell receptor beta chain under discussion was sequenced for a study of OX40 agonist ivuxolimab in advanced cancers. CDR1 is SNHLY, CDR2 FYNNEI, per germline. The CDR3 is 14 residues long. The V end lost 5 bases, the J end lost 3 bases, and 11 bases lay between the germline ends. Profiled with immunoSEQ multiplex PCR; TCRdb holds only in-frame clones, not every one. The sample consists of around 82,000 clones, more than 75% of them appearing once. The source was CD4+ or CD8+ T cells sorted from blood, collected in a trial of the OX40 agonist ivuxolimab. The origin of this receptor is an adult with an advanced solid tumor such as melanoma, head and neck, liver or kidney cancer. V and J are TRBV2 and TRBJ1-5; a weak D match, TRBD1 (5 bases). The CDR3 DNA follows: TGTGCCAGCAGTTTCAGGGTCCTCAATCAGCCCCAGCATTTT. Its translation: CASSFRVLNQPQHF.